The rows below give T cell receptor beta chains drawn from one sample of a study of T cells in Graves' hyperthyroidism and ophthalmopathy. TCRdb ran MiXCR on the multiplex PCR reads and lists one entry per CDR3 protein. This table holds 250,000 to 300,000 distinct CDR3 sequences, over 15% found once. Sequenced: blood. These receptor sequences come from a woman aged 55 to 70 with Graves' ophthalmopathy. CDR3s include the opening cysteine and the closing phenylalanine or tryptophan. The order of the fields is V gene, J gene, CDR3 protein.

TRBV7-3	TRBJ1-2	CASSSPSVGGYTF
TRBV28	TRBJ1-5	CASSLYPRQPQHF
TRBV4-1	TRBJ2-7	CASSQGARDLISYEQYF
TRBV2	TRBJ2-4	CARIPTGEGIAKNIQYF
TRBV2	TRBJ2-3	CATQGGAGRTDTQYF
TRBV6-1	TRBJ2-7	CASSERLAGGAGEQYF
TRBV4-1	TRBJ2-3	CASSQTAPAGSFNTQYF
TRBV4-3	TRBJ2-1	CASSQEVGRHNEQFF
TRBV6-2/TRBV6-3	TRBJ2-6	CASSRAANSFSGANVLTF
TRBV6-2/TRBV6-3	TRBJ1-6	CASSYSPESPLHF
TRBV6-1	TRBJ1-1	CASSWDTGAEAFF
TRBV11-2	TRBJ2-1	CASSLSGSIEDEQFF
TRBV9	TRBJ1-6	CASSEGAYNSPLHF
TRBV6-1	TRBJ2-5	CASSYDRGSETQYF
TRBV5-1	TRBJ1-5	CASSSGQGAFQPQHF
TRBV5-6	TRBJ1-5	CASSFFRTPNQPQHF
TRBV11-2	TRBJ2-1	CASSLDTGTSGEQFF
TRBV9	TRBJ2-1	CASSVRDSSYNEQFF
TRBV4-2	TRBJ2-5	CASSPRGQGETQYF
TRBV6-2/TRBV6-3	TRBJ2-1	CASRSDGVGEQFF
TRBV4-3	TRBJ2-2	CASSQGGGTGELFF
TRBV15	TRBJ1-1	CATSRGWGQSTEAFF
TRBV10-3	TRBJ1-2	CAIMGSRDRSSGYTF
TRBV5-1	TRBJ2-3	CASSLAGGGQDTQYF
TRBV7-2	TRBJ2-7	CASSKDRSYEQYF
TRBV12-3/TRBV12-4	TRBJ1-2	CASSVTGIDGYTF
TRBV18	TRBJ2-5	CATEKGVGETQYF
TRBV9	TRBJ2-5	CASSPTLAGMETQYF
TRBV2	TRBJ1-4	CASSDRGGEKLFF
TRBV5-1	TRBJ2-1	CASSLAWGNEQFF
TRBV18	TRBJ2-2	CASSLQDTTGELFF
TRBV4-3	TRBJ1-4	CASSQVRVSNEKLFF
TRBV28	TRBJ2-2	CASSLWQSYGELFF
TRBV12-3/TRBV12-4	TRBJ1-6	CASSLRDRNSPLHF
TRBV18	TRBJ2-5	CASSPRGLGETQYF
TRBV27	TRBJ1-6	CASSYRGTVNSPLHF
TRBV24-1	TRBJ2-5	CATSDPSGGHSETQYF